What follows are 9 T cell receptor beta chains derived from one specimen sequenced in a study of T-cell memory formation after mild COVID-19 (dated by TCRdb to the early 2020s). The library was made by 5' RACE. Instrument on record: Illumina NovaSeq 6000. TCRdb applied fastp at Q25 and MiXCR to the public reads, then kept only in-frame beta chains. Here each entry gathers all rows of one CDR3 protein and keeps the most common genes and DNA. This sample is represented by approximately 250,000 distinct CDR3 sequences; around 17% of them were singletons. More than 20% of the sample belongs to the ten largest clones. The sequenced material came from PBMCs or a T cell subset sorted from them (not recorded which). The receptors originated from a man aged 18-30 years who had mild COVID-19 (a few samples of this study predate the infection). The sample titles of this study are shuffled in the database, so cell type and time point are left out; the donor was told from shared clones.

This clonotype has more than one count but fewer than ten. The chain combines TRBV20-1 with TRBJ2-5; no clear D. Trimming pared 7 bases from V and 1 base from J, leaving 7 bases between. This CDR3 region has 11 residues. Germline CDR1 and CDR2: DFQATT and SNEGSKA (reference sequence). CDR3 loop: CSVSIQETQYF. CDR3 nucleotides: TGCAGTGTATCAATCCAAGAGACCCAGTACTTC.

The gene calls are TRBV7-6 and TRBJ1-6, with D possibly matching TRBD1 (6 bases). Trimming pared 5 bases from V and 7 bases from J, leaving 15 bases between. Germline V gives CDR1 SGHVS, CDR2 FNYEAQ. This CDR3 comprises 15 residues. CDR3 DNA sequence: TGTGCCAGCAGCCTCCAACAGGGACGGAATTCACCCCTCCACTTT. It encodes CASSLQQGRNSPLHF.

This chain joins TRBV7-9 and TRBJ1-1; tentative D call: TRBD1 (5 bases). The CDR3 spans 14 residues. Trimming pared 6 bases from V and 1 base from J, leaving 12 bases between. Germline V gene sequence: CDR1 SEHNR, CDR2 FQNEAQ (reference sequence). DNA for the CDR3: TGTGCCAGCAGACCACAGGTCGGGAACACTGAAGCTTTCTTT. It specifies CASRPQVGNTEAFF.

This clonotype was counted between two and nine times. The J gene is TRBJ2-6, the V gene TRBV6-2 or TRBV6-3; D unresolved. The V and J ends lost 6 bases and 0 bases respectively, with 9 bases between them. Germline V CDR1 and CDR2: MNHEY, SVGEGT. The CDR3 is 15 residues long. Here the CDR3 DNA reads TGTGCCAGCAGCTTAGGCGGCTCTGGGGCCAACGTCCTGACTTTC. Amino acids: CASSLGGSGANVLTF.

The sample holds one count of this clonotype. The CDR3 spells CSARTTGSTEAFF. The CDR3 DNA reads as TGCAGTGCTAGAACGACAGGGTCCACTGAAGCTTTCTTT. This chain connects TRBV20-1 to TRBJ1-1, with 7 bases aligning to TRBD1. Unmatched junction bases numbered 4, after V lost 2 bases and J lost 4 bases. The CDR3 has 13 amino acids. Germline-derived CDR1 and CDR2 are DFQATT and SNEGSKA (reference sequence).

The chain recombines TRBV5-1 with TRBJ2-7; TRBD2 aligns across 7 bases. With 3 bases clipped from V and 9 bases from J, the junction kept 12 bases outside the gene matches. CDR1 SGHRS and CDR2 YFSETQ come from the germline V gene. This CDR3 has 14 residues. CDR3 amino acids: CASSSLPGLPSQYV. CDR3 coding DNA: TGCGCCAGCAGCTCTCTCCCGGGACTACCATCGCAGTACGTC.

The table lists this clonotype with many counts. The V gene is TRBV5-1, the J gene TRBJ2-3; D perhaps matches TRBD2 (6 bases). The germline V gene encodes CDR1 SGHRS and CDR2 YFSETQ. The CDR3 extends over 14 amino acids. The ends were cut back, 0 bases at V and 2 bases at J, with 7 bases in the middle. The CDR3 spells CASSLGTNTDTQYF. The CDR3 nucleotides are TGCGCCAGCAGCTTGGGGACTAACACAGATACGCAGTATTTT.

This clonotype was seen more than once but under ten times. The gene calls are TRBV5-1 and TRBJ1-1, with D tentatively TRBD1 (5 bases). CDR1 and CDR2 (germline): SGHRS, YFSETQ. This CDR3 contains 16 residues. V lost 2 bases, J lost 1 base, and 15 bases lay in between. CDR3 coding DNA: TGCGCCAGCAGCTTACGGGGGGGAGAACGGAACACTGAAGCTTTCTTT. It encodes CASSLRGGERNTEAFF.

This chain links TRBV3-1 with TRBJ2-1; 8 nucleotides line up with TRBD1. CDR3 length equals 15 residues. CDR1 is LGHDT, CDR2 YNNKEL, per germline (reference sequence). Losses at the gene ends were 0 bases for V and 5 bases for J; bases not matched to a gene: 3. The CDR3 sequence is CASSQEGTGNNEQFF. As DNA, the CDR3 is TGTGCCAGCAGCCAAGAAGGGACAGGTAACAATGAGCAGTTCTTC.